These 32 T cell receptor beta chains originate from one sample sequenced in a study of metastatic and nonmetastatic thyroid tumors. MiXCR was used by TCRdb to re-call the PCR reads. This sample yields about 40,000 clones, of which 10% to 12% are seen a single time; around 21% belongs to the top ten. Every patient was untreated before thyroid surgery. Sequenced input: blood. These receptors were collected from a female donor with papillary thyroid cancer or a benign thyroid nodule (not recorded which). Some clones in this sample may be carry-over from other donors' samples.

This clone was observed at least ten times. This may stem from a read error, because a much larger clone lies one nucleotide away. Distinct nucleotide sequences in the sample also encode this CDR3. The rearrangement links TRBV5-1 to TRBJ1-2, with D perhaps TRBD1 (5 bases). The CDR3 spans 14 residues. Germline lookup yields CDR1 SGHRS and CDR2 YFSETQ. V lost 4 bases to trimming and J lost 5 bases, with 15 bases between them. CDR3 sequence: CASSPGGFRYGYTF. The CDR3 DNA reads TGCGCCAGCAGCCCGGGGGGGTTTAGATATGGCTACACCTTC.

This clone appeared many times. The CDR3 loop is CASSQGDRRSDYNEQFF. DNA of the CDR3: TGTGCCAGCAGCCAAGGAGATCGCCGGTCGGACTACAATGAGCAGTTCTTC. V and J are TRBV4-2 and TRBJ2-1; D is undetermined. Germline V gives CDR1 LGHNA, CDR2 YNFKEQ. The CDR3 sequence is 17 residues long. V was cut by 1 base and J by 3 bases, with 16 bases left in between.

With regard to this clone: Given a much more abundant clone one base away, this may be a read error. V and J are TRBV5-6 and TRBJ1-1; D is unclear. Per the germline V gene, CDR1 is SGHDT and CDR2 is YYEEEE. CDR3 size: 14 residues. DNA of the CDR3: TGTGCCAGCAGATTGGGCAGATGGAACACTGAAGCTTTCTTT. Protein: CASRLGRWNTEAFF.

This clone appeared many times. The V and J genes are TRBV19 and TRBJ2-3, with TRBD2 matching over 13 bases. Germline loops: CDR1 LNHDA, CDR2 SQIVND (reference sequence). V lost 11 bases and J lost 5; bases outside the gene matches: 10. CDR3 size: 15 residues. Here the CDR3 DNA reads TGTGCCGGTACCCCGGGACTAGCGGGAAGAGATACGCAGTATTTT. Encoded protein: CAGTPGLAGRDTQYF.

A few counts support this clone. Sequence at one end of the junction differs from germline and may be a read error. The chain has TRBV6-5 and TRBJ2-2; D is uncertain. The germline CDR1 and CDR2 sequences are MNHEY and SVGAGI. The CDR3 consists of 14 residues. The CDR3 bases are TGTGCCATCAGTACTGTGTTTAACACCGGGGAGCTGTTTTTT. As protein: CAISTVFNTGELFF.

There are many counts of this clone. The V and J genes are TRBV7-9 and TRBJ2-1, with TRBD2 matching over 9 bases. The CDR3 covers 17 residues. Losses at the gene ends were 1 base for V and 3 bases for J; bases not matched to a gene: 7. Germline assignment: CDR1 SEHNR and CDR2 FQNEAQ (reference sequence). CDR3 DNA: TGTGCCAGCAGCTTAGTAGGGTCTAGCGGGAACTACAATGAGCAGTTCTTC. Protein: CASSLVGSSGNYNEQFF.

In this sample, this clone turned up a few times. The chain recombines TRBV19 with TRBJ2-7; TRBD1 agrees at 7 bases. V lost 3 bases and J lost 4; bases outside the gene matches: 9. Germline CDR1 and CDR2: LNHDA and SQIVND (reference sequence). This CDR3 has 15 amino acids. In DNA, the CDR3 is TGTGCCAGTAGTATGGCCGGGAAGGGGGCATACGAGCAGTACTTC. This encodes CASSMAGKGAYEQYF.

This clone has more than one count but fewer than ten. This chain joins TRBV24-1 and TRBJ2-1; TRBD2 matches at 9 bases. The CDR3 consists of 17 residues. With V trimmed by 6 bases and J by 2 bases, 10 bases remained unmatched. Germline-derived CDR1 and CDR2 are KGHDR and SFDVKD. The CDR3 region has the DNA TGTGCCACCAGTAATGGGCGGGAGGGTTGGGCCTACAATGAGCAGTTCTTC. This gives the protein CATSNGREGWAYNEQFF.

The V call is TRBV12-3 or TRBV12-4, the J call TRBJ2-7; 15 bases match TRBD2. The junction had 15 bases not matched to a gene; V was cut back by 3 bases and J by 6 bases. This CDR3 comprises 19 residues. CDR3 bases: TGTGCCAGCAGTTTTAGAAGGACTAGCGGGAGGGCTGAAAAAGCCGAGCAGTACTTC. This encodes CASSFRRTSGRAEKAEQYF.

This clone has at least ten counts. A read error is possible here, since a much larger clone lies one base away. This rearrangement joins TRBV13 to TRBJ2-1, with TRBD2 matching 9 bases. Germline CDR1 reads PRHDT; CDR2 reads FYEKMQ (reference sequence). The CDR3 loop spans 15 amino acids. DNA of the CDR3: TGTGCCAGCAGCCTCGTAGCGGGAGCCTACAATGTGCAGTTCTTC. As protein: CASSLVAGAYNVQFF.

The sample holds many counts of this clone. The chain couples TRBV6-1 to TRBJ2-3, with TRBD2 matching over 9 bases. The junction had 11 bases not matched to a gene; V was cut back by 5 bases and J by 5 bases. Germline V CDR1 and CDR2: MNHNS, SASEGT. The CDR3 extends over 16 amino acids. The CDR3 region is CASSTPSGKGGDTQYF. Written as DNA, the CDR3 is TGTGCCAGCAGTACACCTAGCGGGAAAGGAGGAGATACGCAGTATTTT.

This clone was seen ten or more times. The rearrangement links TRBV6-2 or TRBV6-3 to TRBJ2-6; TRBD1 might be the D (6 bases). V lost 5 bases, J lost 1 base, and 12 bases lay in between. CDR1 is MNHEY and CDR2 is SVGEGT in the germline V gene. This CDR3 contains 16 residues. The CDR3 reads CASSTGQLSGANVLTF. In DNA, the CDR3 is TGTGCCAGCAGTACCGGACAGCTGTCTGGGGCCAACGTCCTGACTTTC.

This clone was picked up many times. This chain connects TRBV19 to TRBJ2-2; TRBD1 is a possible D gene (5 bases). V gave up 7 bases and J gave up 3 bases, with 12 bases separating them. CDR3 size: 14 residues. Germline-derived CDR1 and CDR2 are LNHDA and SQIVND (reference sequence). The CDR3 DNA follows: TGTGCCAGTAAGGAACAGGAGTACACCGGGGAGCTGTTTTTT. Translation gives CASKEQEYTGELFF.

This clone has at least ten counts. The V gene is TRBV15, the J gene TRBJ1-4; D gene uncertain. The V end lost 5 bases, the J end lost 5 bases, and 24 bases lay between the germline ends. Germline-derived CDR1 and CDR2 are LNHNV and YYDKDF (reference sequence). The CDR3 is 18 residues long. CDR3 loop: CATSQRSIAPEENEKLFF. As DNA, the CDR3 is TGTGCCACCAGCCAGAGATCGATCGCCCCAGAGGAGAATGAAAAACTGTTTTTT.

This clone was counted at least ten times. The V and J genes are TRBV28 and TRBJ1-1; D is unclear. CDR1 and CDR2 from the germline V gene are MDHEN and SYDVKM. The CDR3 is made up of 14 amino acids. V gave up 5 bases and J gave up 0 bases, with 10 bases separating them. The CDR3 region has the DNA TGTGCCAGCAGTCAGACAAGCTTGAACACTGAAGCTTTCTTT. Its translation: CASSQTSLNTEAFF.

In its sample, this clone was seen many times. The chain combines TRBV5-1 with TRBJ2-7; 8 bases agree with TRBD2. V shed 3 bases, J shed 5 bases, and the junction held 13 bases outside the gene matches. This CDR3 contains 16 residues. Germline V gene sequence: CDR1 SGHRS, CDR2 YFSETQ. The CDR3 region is CASSSRRREGLDEQYF. DNA of the CDR3: TGCGCCAGCAGCTCCAGGCGTCGGGAGGGGCTGGACGAGCAGTACTTC.

This clone was observed a few times. The rearrangement uses TRBV6-1 and TRBJ2-5; 10 nucleotides line up with TRBD1. Unmatched junction bases numbered 14, after V lost 6 bases and J lost 13 bases. The CDR3 sequence is 14 residues long. CDR1 MNHNS and CDR2 SASEGT come from the germline V gene. In DNA, the CDR3 is TGTGCCAGCAGGGACAGGGGGAGAGGAGAGAACCGGTACTTC. Residues: CASRDRGRGENRYF.

The V call is TRBV6-1, the J call TRBJ2-3, with 7 bases lining up with TRBD1. Germline CDR1 reads MNHNS; CDR2 reads SASEGT. Trimming removed 6 bases from V and 0 bases from J; junction bases left unmatched: 9. The CDR3 is 16 amino acids. The CDR3 region has the DNA TGTGCCAGCAGCGTTCGATCACAGGGGAGCACAGATACGCAGTATTTT. The encoded protein is CASSVRSQGSTDTQYF.

This clone was found many times. The chain employs TRBV6-1 and TRBJ1-2; D may be TRBD1 (5 bases). The CDR3 sequence is 14 residues long. Between the trimmed V and J ends, which lost 6 bases and 3 bases, there was a span of 14 bases. CDR1 and CDR2 (germline): MNHNS, SASEGT. The CDR3 is CASRFTRGDYGYTF. CDR3 coding DNA: TGTGCCAGCAGGTTTACGAGAGGGGACTATGGCTACACCTTC.

As concerns this clone: Germline is not matched at one junction end, which may reflect a read error. The chain employs TRBV7-9 and TRBJ2-7; D not certain. The germline gives CDR1 SEHNR, CDR2 FQNEAQ (reference sequence). This CDR3 comprises 12 residues. The DNA for the CDR3 is TGTGCCTGCAGCTCCACGAGCTGCGAGCAGTACTTC. Translated, it gives CACSSTSCEQYF.

This clone was detected many times. This chain joins TRBV7-9 and TRBJ2-3; no reliable D call. Germline V CDR1 and CDR2: SEHNR, FQNEAQ (reference sequence). The V and J ends lost 1 base and 2 bases respectively, with 10 bases between them. This CDR3 region has 15 residues. In nucleotides, the CDR3 is TGTGCCAGCAGCTTAGGGTTCGGAGACACAGATACGCAGTATTTT. Protein: CASSLGFGDTDTQYF.

This clone appeared many times. This chain joins TRBV4-3 and TRBJ2-7; 7 bases line up with TRBD2. The CDR3 contains 15 residues. V dropped 1 base and J dropped 4; count of bases not matched to a gene: 7. CDR1 is LGHNA and CDR2 is YSLEER in the germline V gene. CDR3 region: CASSQGLGGGYEQYF. The CDR3 DNA follows: TGCGCCAGCAGCCAAGGGTTGGGGGGGGGTTACGAGCAGTACTTC.

This clone showed up many times. The genes are TRBV20-1 and TRBJ1-4; D perhaps matches TRBD1 (5 bases). Germline V lookup: CDR1 DFQATT, CDR2 SNEGSKA (reference sequence). Trimming took 2 bases from V and 8 from J, leaving 12 bases between them. The CDR3 totals 13 residues. The CDR3 bases are TGCAGTGCTAGATCGGGGCTGGGCGAAAAACTGTTTTTT. It is translated as CSARSGLGEKLFF.

This clone was seen many times. The rearrangement uses TRBV18 and TRBJ1-1; tentatively, D is TRBD1 (5 bases). Trimming stripped 4 bases from V and 1 base from J, with 7 bases between. The CDR3 loop spans 13 amino acids. Per germline, CDR1 KGHSH and CDR2 LQKENI. As DNA, the CDR3 is TGTGCCAGCTCACTGGGACGGAACACTGAAGCTTTCTTT. This encodes CASSLGRNTEAFF.

This clone was detected many times. The chain recombines TRBV27 with TRBJ2-1; a weak D match, TRBD2 (6 bases). Trimming cost V 7 bases and J 7 bases, with 23 bases left between them. The CDR3 runs to 16 residues. Germline assignment: CDR1 MNHEY and CDR2 SMNVEV (reference sequence). This CDR3 reads CASTTLGGLSLNEQFF. The CDR3 nucleotides are TGTGCCAGCACCACTTTGGGGGGACTGTCCCTAAATGAGCAGTTCTTC.

This clone was observed at least ten times. The rearrangement joins TRBV6-2 or TRBV6-3 to TRBJ1-1; D is perhaps TRBD1 (5 bases). The CDR3 totals 16 residues. Per germline, CDR1 MNHEY and CDR2 SVGEGT. Trimming cost V 5 bases and J 1 base, with 17 bases left between them. The CDR3 sequence is CASSTGNLGANTEAFF. CDR3 nucleotides: TGTGCCAGCAGTACCGGGAACCTAGGGGCGAACACTGAAGCTTTCTTT.

About this clone itself: A read error may produce the germline difference seen at one junction end. The J gene is TRBJ2-1, the V gene TRBV27, with D possibly being TRBD1 or TRBD2 (6 bases each). Germline values: CDR1 MNHEY, CDR2 SMNVEV (reference sequence). The CDR3 spans 17 residues. The CDR3: CASSSRRGALGNNDQFF. In nucleotides, the CDR3 is TGTGCCAGCAGTTCAAGAAGGGGGGCTTTAGGTAACAATGATCAGTTCTTC.

This clone was observed many times. This chain connects TRBV5-5 to TRBJ2-5; D gene uncertain. Germline V gene lookup returns CDR1 SGHKS and CDR2 YYEKEE (reference sequence). The CDR3 is 12 residues long. V lost 4 bases and J 5 bases, leaving 9 bases between the germline ends. Here the CDR3 reads CASSPDRETQYF. The CDR3 DNA is TGTGCCAGCAGCCCGGATCGGGAGACCCAGTACTTC.

There are many counts of this clone. Given a much more abundant clone one base away, this may be a read error. Other DNA sequences from this sample encode an identical CDR3 as well. CDR3 amino acids: CSARDRILPLPYGYTF. CDR3 DNA sequence: TGCAGTGCTAGAGATCGGATCCTGCCCCTCCCCTATGGCTACACCTTC. V usage is TRBV20-1 and J usage is TRBJ1-2; no reliable D call. Germline CDR1 is DFQATT and CDR2 is SNEGSKA (reference sequence). Trimming removed 0 bases from V and 4 bases from J, with 18 bases in between. This CDR3 is 16 amino acids long.

In its sample, this clone was seen many times. The chain uses TRBV3-1 and TRBJ2-1; D is possibly TRBD2 (5 bases). The CDR3 spans 14 residues. The germline V gene has CDR1 LGHDT and CDR2 YNNKEL (reference sequence). Trimming stripped 1 base from V and 5 bases from J, with 9 bases between. For the CDR3, the DNA is TGTGCCAGCAGCCAAGGCGGACTCGACAATGAGCAGTTCTTC. Its translation is CASSQGGLDNEQFF.

About this clone itself: Possible read error: a much larger clone is one base away. Other DNA sequences in the same sample also yield this CDR3. The V call is TRBV28, the J call TRBJ2-3, with 7 bases aligning to TRBD2. The CDR3 loop spans 16 amino acids. From germline, CDR1 is MDHEN and CDR2 SYDVKM. The CDR3 nucleotides are TGTGCCAGCAGTCCCCTACTAGCGCCAAGCACGGATACGCAGTATTTT. This translates into CASSPLLAPSTDTQYF.

This clone was seen repeatedly, ten times or more. The chain joins TRBV6-1 to TRBJ1-1; no firm D call. This CDR3 contains 14 residues. Germline V lookup: CDR1 MNHNS, CDR2 SASEGT. Trimming shortened V by 6 bases and J by 1 base, and 12 bases separated the two germline ends. The CDR3: CASSPGGANTEAFF. Here the CDR3 DNA reads TGTGCCAGCAGCCCCGGTGGCGCGAACACTGAAGCTTTCTTT.